A single sample gave rise to the 30 T cell receptor beta chains below, sequenced in a study of cytomegalovirus exposure and HLA in healthy donors. The repertoire was sequenced with immunoSEQ multiplex PCR; TCRdb's copy has only in-frame clones and lacks some. The sample contains about 130,000 clones, 85% to 90% of which appear only once. Sequenced: PBMCs. The receptors were gathered from a woman aged 25 to 39 in good health and CMV-seropositive.

V is TRBV11-2 and J is TRBJ2-1; D is undetermined. V was shortened by 1 base and J by 6 bases, with 4 bases between the two germline ends. CDR3 length equals 12 residues. Germline CDR1 is SGHAT and CDR2 is FQNNGV. The CDR3 sequence is CASSLGSNEQFF. The CDR3 bases are TGTGCCAGCAGCTTAGGCAGCAATGAGCAGTTCTTC.

The V gene is TRBV29-1, the J gene TRBJ2-3; 9 positions agree with TRBD2. The CDR3 covers 16 residues. CDR1 and CDR2 from the germline V gene are SQVTM and ANQGSEA. V lost 6 bases to trimming and J lost 0 bases; unmatched junction nucleotides: 10. CDR3 amino acids: CSVGGSSGKSTDTQYF. In DNA, the CDR3 is TGCAGCGTCGGCGGGTCTAGCGGGAAAAGCACAGATACGCAGTATTTT.

The chain recombines TRBV7-9 with TRBJ2-5; D perhaps matches TRBD1 (6 bases). Per the germline V gene, CDR1 is SEHNR and CDR2 is FQNEAQ (reference sequence). The CDR3 length is 16 residues. Between the trimmed V and J ends, which lost 3 bases and 5 bases, there was a span of 19 bases. The CDR3, as DNA: TGTGCCAGCAGCTTTGGGGGCACCACAGGGTGGGAGACCCAGTACTTC. Protein: CASSFGGTTGWETQYF.

This chain joins TRBV5-4 and TRBJ2-7, with D possibly matching TRBD2 (7 bases). The CDR3 totals 15 residues. Between the trimmed V and J ends, which lost 4 bases and 6 bases, there was a span of 20 bases. Germline loops: CDR1 SGHNT, CDR2 YYREEE (reference sequence). CDR3 coding DNA: TGTGCCAGCAGCAATCTTCTGGGGGGGCCACGCGAGCAGTACTTC. Residues: CASSNLLGGPREQYF.

The J gene is TRBJ2-1, the V gene TRBV9; 8 bases line up with TRBD2. CDR1 is SGDLS, CDR2 YYNGEE, per germline. V was clipped by 0 bases and J by 5 bases; unmatched bases: 7. The CDR3 has 16 residues. The chain's CDR3 is CASSVGGGRFDNEQFF. The CDR3 coding sequence is TGTGCCAGCAGCGTAGGGGGCGGGAGGTTCGACAATGAGCAGTTCTTC.

The rearrangement uses TRBV6-5 and TRBJ1-3, with 7 positions matching TRBD1. From germline, CDR1 is MNHEY and CDR2 SVGAGI. CDR3 length: 15 residues. V dropped 3 bases and J dropped 4; count of bases not matched to a gene: 6. In DNA, the CDR3 is TGTGCCAGCAGTTATAAGGGGGCTATCGGAAACACCATATATTTT. Its translation: CASSYKGAIGNTIYF.

V gene TRBV11-2 combines with J gene TRBJ2-3; a possible D gene is TRBD2 (5 bases). V was cut by 1 base and J by 2 bases, with 13 bases left in between. Germline CDR1 and CDR2: SGHAT and FQNNGV. CDR3 length: 16 residues. CDR3 loop: CASSLGNSDYTDTQYF. CDR3 nucleotide sequence: TGTGCCAGCAGCTTAGGGAACAGCGACTACACAGATACGCAGTATTTT.

The rearrangement uses TRBV2 and TRBJ2-1, with TRBD2 matching over 10 bases. V lost 4 bases to trimming and J lost 5 bases; unmatched junction nucleotides: 5. The CDR3 consists of 15 residues. CDR1 is SNHLY and CDR2 is FYNNEI in the germline V gene. CDR3 loop: CASSANSGGNNEQFF. The CDR3 nucleotides read TGTGCCAGCAGTGCGAATAGCGGGGGGAACAATGAGCAGTTCTTC.

This clone has just one count. The J gene is TRBJ2-5, the V gene TRBV6-1; 8 nucleotides align to TRBD2. The CDR3 consists of 15 residues. V dropped 7 bases and J dropped 2; count of bases not matched to a gene: 9. CDR1 MNHNS and CDR2 SASEGT come from the germline V gene. The CDR3 is CASNPAGVYQETQYF. CDR3 in DNA: TGTGCCAGCAACCCAGCGGGAGTGTATCAAGAGACCCAGTACTTC.

The V and J genes are TRBV11-1 and TRBJ2-2; D remains unclear. The germline V gene has CDR1 SGHAT and CDR2 FQDESV (reference sequence). V lost 3 bases to trimming and J lost 4 bases, with 18 bases between them. The CDR3 runs 17 residues. The CDR3 DNA follows: TGTGCCAGCAGCTTTCCCGGGTATCTGGCGGCCACCGGGGAGCTGTTTTTT. It yields the protein CASSFPGYLAATGELFF.

The chain joins TRBV28 to TRBJ2-7; a weak D match, TRBD1 (6 bases). The CDR3 is made up of 15 amino acids. Germline V CDR1 and CDR2: MDHEN, SYDVKM. V shed 3 bases and J shed 3 bases, with 15 bases lying between them. The CDR3 nucleotides are TGTGCCAGCAGTTTCTACACAGGGTCCCTCTACGAGCAGTACTTC. Protein: CASSFYTGSLYEQYF.

The V gene is TRBV18, the J gene TRBJ2-2, with TRBD2 as a possible D gene (5 bases). Deletions cut 0 bases from V and 3 bases from J, with 11 bases between. The CDR3 is 16 residues long. The germline gives CDR1 KGHSH, CDR2 LQKENI. As DNA, the CDR3 is TGTGCCAGCTCACCACCTAATACCGGGGACACCGGGGAGCTGTTTTTT. As protein: CASSPPNTGDTGELFF.

V is TRBV2 and J is TRBJ1-5, with unresolved D. Germline V lookup: CDR1 SNHLY, CDR2 FYNNEI. The CDR3 is 15 amino acids. Between the trimmed V and J ends, which lost 4 bases and 2 bases, there was a span of 12 bases. CDR3: CASSALSGGNQPQHF. The CDR3 nucleotides are TGTGCCAGCAGTGCCTTAAGTGGAGGCAATCAGCCCCAGCATTTT.

The rearrangement joins TRBV10-1 to TRBJ2-1; 14 bases match TRBD2. J gave up 7 bases and V 3 bases, and 8 bases lay outside the gene matches. Germline V gene sequence: CDR1 WNHNN, CDR2 SYGVQD (reference sequence). The CDR3 has 17 residues. CDR3 bases: TGCGCCAGCAGTGAAGGGGGACTAGCGGGAGATTTGAATGAGCAGTTCTTC. It specifies CASSEGGLAGDLNEQFF.

The chain carries TRBV5-1 and TRBJ1-1; perhaps TRBD1 as D (5 bases). The germline V gene has CDR1 SGHRS and CDR2 YFSETQ. There are 16 residues in the CDR3. V was pared by 0 bases and J by 4 bases, with 16 bases between. CDR3 DNA: TGCGCCAGCAGCTTGGCCTCTAACCAGGGTTTCACTGAAGCTTTCTTT. Protein: CASSLASNQGFTEAFF.

The chain links TRBV4-1 to TRBJ2-6; the match to TRBD2 covers 10 bases. V lost 0 bases to trimming and J lost 1 base; unmatched junction nucleotides: 9. Germline CDR1 reads MGHRA; CDR2 reads YSYEKL. The CDR3 length is 20 residues. CDR3 DNA: TGCGCCAGCAGCCAAGATCCCTGGCTAGCGGGAGATTCTGGGGCCAACGTCCTGACTTTC. This codes for CASSQDPWLAGDSGANVLTF.

The V call is TRBV5-1, the J call TRBJ2-3; D is undetermined. V was pared by 4 bases and J by 0 bases, with 9 bases between. This CDR3 comprises 14 residues. The V gene's germline CDR1 is SGHRS and CDR2 YFSETQ. CDR3 coding DNA: TGCGCCAGCAGCGGGCAGTCTAGCACAGATACGCAGTATTTT. It encodes CASSGQSSTDTQYF.

The chain is built from TRBV9 and TRBJ2-7, with a weak D call TRBD2 (6 bases). V lost 6 bases and J 7 bases, leaving 23 bases between the germline ends. The CDR3 consists of 15 residues. Germline CDR1 is SGDLS and CDR2 is YYNGEE. CDR3 in DNA: TGTGCCAGCACTCTTTCCGCTGCGGGACTGGTAGAGCAGTACTTC. Protein: CASTLSAAGLVEQYF.

This clone was counted between two and nine times. This rearrangement joins TRBV7-2 to TRBJ1-6; TRBD1 matches 7 bases. J was trimmed by 9 bases and V by 5 bases; bases with no gene match: 10. The CDR3 extends over 15 amino acids. CDR1 SGHTA and CDR2 FQGNSA come from the germline V gene. The CDR3, as DNA: TGTGCCAGCAGCAGCCCGGGACAGAGGAGTTCACCCCTCCACTTT. Amino acids: CASSSPGQRSSPLHF.

This rearrangement joins TRBV7-8 to TRBJ2-3, with D uncertain. In germline, CDR1 is SGHVS, CDR2 FQNEAQ. The CDR3 covers 13 residues. V gave up 5 bases and J gave up 2 bases, with 8 bases separating them. CDR3 in amino acids: CASSPTTTDTQYF. Written as DNA, the CDR3 is TGTGCCAGCAGCCCCACTACCACAGATACGCAGTATTTT.

The chain combines TRBV5-8 with TRBJ1-2; no clear D gene. This CDR3 comprises 13 residues. V lost 6 bases to trimming and J lost 3 bases, with 12 bases between them. Germline CDR1 and CDR2: SGHTS and YDEGEE. CDR3 nucleotide sequence: TGTGCCAGCACCGAACAGTATTACTATGGCTACACCTTC. Protein sequence: CASTEQYYYGYTF.

The count of this clone is one. CDR3 bases: TGTGCCAGCAGCCCGCGGGCCCCAACCTACGAGCAGTACTTC. It specifies CASSPRAPTYEQYF. The V gene is TRBV9, the J gene TRBJ2-7, with a tentative D call TRBD2 (5 bases). The CDR3 runs 14 residues. The germline V gene encodes CDR1 SGDLS and CDR2 YYNGEE. Trimming took 4 bases from V and 2 from J, leaving 13 bases between them.

The rearrangement uses TRBV28 and TRBJ1-5; D is perhaps TRBD1 (5 bases). This CDR3 region has 15 residues. Germline V gene sequence: CDR1 MDHEN, CDR2 SYDVKM. Trimming took 6 bases from V and 5 from J, leaving 17 bases between them. In nucleotides, the CDR3 is TGTGCCAGCAGAACCGGGGGATCCGGGGATCAGCCCCAGCATTTT. It is translated as CASRTGGSGDQPQHF.

V and J are TRBV11-3 and TRBJ2-1; D may be TRBD1 (6 bases). From germline, CDR1 is SGHNT and CDR2 YENEEA. The CDR3 is 15 amino acids. V was trimmed by 5 bases and J by 2 bases, leaving 13 bases between them. The CDR3 loop is CASSPSQGPYNEQFF. The DNA for the CDR3 is TGTGCCAGCAGCCCCTCACAGGGCCCCTACAATGAGCAGTTCTTC.

V is TRBV9 and J is TRBJ2-7, with TRBD2 matching over 11 bases. This CDR3 is 14 amino acids long. Per the germline V gene, CDR1 is SGDLS and CDR2 is YYNGEE. Trimming at V came to 5 bases and at J to 3 bases, leaving 4 bases not matched to a gene. CDR3 protein: CASSGSGGVYEQYF. CDR3 DNA sequence: TGTGCCAGCAGTGGTAGCGGGGGGGTCTACGAGCAGTACTTC.

This chain connects TRBV6-1 to TRBJ1-5; D is possibly TRBD1 (6 bases). Looked up from germline, CDR1 is MNHNS and CDR2 is SASEGT. The CDR3 extends over 14 amino acids. Trimming pared 10 bases from V and 4 bases from J, leaving 17 bases between. As DNA, the CDR3 is TGTGCCACGGAACACAGGGCCCCGAATCAGCCCCAGCATTTT. Translation gives CATEHRAPNQPQHF.

The chain employs TRBV11-2 and TRBJ1-5, with 7 bases that match TRBD1. The CDR3 is 14 amino acids. The germline V gene encodes CDR1 SGHAT and CDR2 FQNNGV. V lost 1 base, J lost 5 bases, and 2 bases stayed unmatched. In DNA, the CDR3 is TGTGCCAGCAGCTTAGGGACAGGCCATCAGCCCCAGCATTTT. Protein product: CASSLGTGHQPQHF.

This clone has only a few counts. DNA for the CDR3: TGTGCCAGCAGTGCGGCGGGGTTTGACTATGGCTACACCTTC. As protein: CASSAAGFDYGYTF. The rearrangement joins TRBV2 to TRBJ1-2, with unresolved D. This CDR3 comprises 14 residues. CDR1 and CDR2 from the germline V gene are SNHLY and FYNNEI. V dropped 4 bases and J dropped 3 bases, with 12 bases sitting between them.

This chain links TRBV28 with TRBJ2-7, with D possibly TRBD1 on 6 matching bases. V dropped 3 bases and J dropped 0 bases, with 12 bases sitting between them. The CDR3 extends over 15 amino acids. The germline V gene has CDR1 MDHEN and CDR2 SYDVKM. CDR3 sequence reads: CASSFGDTLSYEQYF. CDR3 in DNA: TGTGCCAGCAGTTTCGGGGACACCCTCTCCTACGAGCAGTACTTC.

The rearrangement links TRBV19 to TRBJ2-7; D unresolved. Germline V gene lookup returns CDR1 LNHDA and CDR2 SQIVND (reference sequence). The CDR3 length is 13 residues. Trimming took off 4 bases at V and 1 base at J, with 8 bases between the two ends. CDR3 sequence (DNA): TGTGCCAGTAGTAACGGCGGATCCTACGAGCAGTACTTC. This codes for CASSNGGSYEQYF.